This T cell receptor beta chain was observed in a study of blood T cell repertoires in COVID-19. This clone showed up just once. This CDR3 region has 15 residues. Germline V gene data show CDR1 as MNHEY and CDR2 as SVGAGI. Trimming took 0 bases from V and 4 from J; bases not matched to a gene: 4. Profiled with immunoSEQ multiplex PCR; TCRdb holds only in-frame clones, not every one. The sample records over 50,000 clones, around four fifths being singletons. The chain is built from TRBV6-5 and TRBJ2-5, with 8 positions matching TRBD1. Sequenced: peripheral blood. The clonotype originates from a man aged 65-85 years with acute or convalescent COVID-19. For the CDR3, the DNA is TGTGCCAGCAGTTACTCGCCTGACAGGGGAGAGACCCAGTACTTC. As protein: CASSYSPDRGETQYF.